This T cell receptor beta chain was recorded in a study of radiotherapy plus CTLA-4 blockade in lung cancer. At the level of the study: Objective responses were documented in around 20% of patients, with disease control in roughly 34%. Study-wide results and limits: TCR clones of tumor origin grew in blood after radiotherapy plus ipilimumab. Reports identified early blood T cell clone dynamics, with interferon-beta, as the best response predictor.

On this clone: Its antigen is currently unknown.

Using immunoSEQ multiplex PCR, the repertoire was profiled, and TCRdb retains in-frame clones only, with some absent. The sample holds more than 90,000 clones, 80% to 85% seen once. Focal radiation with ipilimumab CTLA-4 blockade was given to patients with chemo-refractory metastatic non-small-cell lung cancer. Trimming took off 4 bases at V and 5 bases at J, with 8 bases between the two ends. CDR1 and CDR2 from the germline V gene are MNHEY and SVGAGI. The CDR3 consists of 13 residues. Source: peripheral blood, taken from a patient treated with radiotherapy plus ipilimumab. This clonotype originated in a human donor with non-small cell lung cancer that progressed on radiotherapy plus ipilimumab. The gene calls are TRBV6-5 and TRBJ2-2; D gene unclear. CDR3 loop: CASSSDRTGELFF. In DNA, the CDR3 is TGTGCCAGCAGTTCCGACCGGACCGGGGAGCTGTTTTTT.